This TCR beta chain was captured by sequencing in a study of regulatory T cells in long-lasting Graves disease. Germline CDR1 and CDR2: DFQATT and SNEGSKA (reference sequence). This CDR3 is built from 13 residues. V was shortened by 1 base and J by 4 bases, with 10 bases between the two germline ends. Time point defined: persistent/refractory GD, antithyroid drugs over 5 years with positive TRAb. From PBMCs, RNA was extracted and then used to make the TCR library. The authors built TCR beta libraries using iRepertoire HTBI primers and Arm-PCR of CDR3 regions. MiXCR was run by TCRdb on the multiplex PCR reads, yielding one entry per CDR3 protein. The sample lists almost 350,000 distinct CDR3 sequences, about 20% occurring once.

The starting material was peripheral blood mononuclear cells (PBMCs), obtained when the disease was refractory, from a patient treated with antithyroid drugs. The rearrangement uses TRBV20-1 and TRBJ1-2; D call uncertain. This TCR came from a female donor with Graves disease. CDR3 residues: CSARARESYGYTF. The DNA for the CDR3 is TGCAGTGCTAGAGCCCGGGAAAGCTATGGCTACACCTTC.